Listed below are T cell receptor beta chains from one sample, sequenced in a study of Graves' ophthalmopathy and Graves' hyperthyroidism. MiXCR was run by TCRdb on the multiplex PCR reads, yielding one entry per CDR3 protein. Seen here are hundreds of thousands of distinct CDR3 sequences, 40% to 50% observed once, and the top ten hold about 45%. Specimen: peripheral blood. These TCRs come from an adult man with Graves' ophthalmopathy. The CDR3 runs from the conserved cysteine through the conserved F or W. The order of the fields is V gene, D gene, clone size, J gene, CDR3 protein, CDR3 DNA. The D gene is left open where the match is weak. Only part of the rows carry a size: once, few, many, or a class if the clone is expanded.

TRBV19	.	.	TRBJ1-5	CASSIGGSVPQHF	TGTGCCAGTAGTATTGGGGGATCAGTTCCCCAGCATTTT
TRBV29-1	TRBD1	many	TRBJ2-5	CSVAGQGYQETQYF	TGCAGCGTTGCGGGACAGGGGTACCAAGAGACCCAGTACTTC
TRBV29-1	.	many	TRBJ1-4	CSVGQPNEKLFF	TGCAGCGTTGGACAGCCGAATGAAAAACTGTTTTTT
TRBV20-1	.	few	TRBJ1-1	CSATLQGGNTEAFF	TGCAGTGCTACCCTACAGGGAGGGAACACTGAAGCTTTCTTT
TRBV7-2	.	once	TRBJ2-3	CASSTRTVPDTQYF	TGTGCCAGCAGCACCCGGACAGTGCCAGATACGCAGTATTTT
TRBV29-1	.	.	TRBJ2-3	CSALVGRTDTQYF	TGCAGCGCGTTGGTAGGGCGCACGGATACGCAGTATTTT
TRBV20-1	.	once	TRBJ2-3	CSARGAGARVADTQYF	TGCAGTGCTAGGGGGGCGGGGGCCAGGGTCGCAGATACGCAGTATTTT
TRBV2	TRBD2	.	TRBJ2-2	CASRGLAGPQRGELFF	TGTGCCAGCAGGGGACTAGCGGGCCCCCAACGGGGGGAGCTGTTTTTT
TRBV7-8	.	.	TRBJ2-7	CASSHPRFDEQYF	TGCGCCAGCAGCCACCCCAGATTCGACGAGCAGTACTTC
TRBV24-1	.	few	TRBJ2-5	CATSDFDRSQETQYF	TGTGCCACCAGTGATTTCGACAGGTCCCAAGAGACCCAGTACTTC
TRBV2	TRBD1	few	TRBJ1-2	CASQAGGNYGYTF	TGTGCCAGCCAGGCAGGGGGAAACTATGGCTACACCTTC
TRBV28	TRBD2	few	TRBJ2-7	CASSSLAGGAYEQYF	TGTGCCAGCAGTTCTCTAGCGGGAGGGGCCTACGAGCAGTACTTC
TRBV7-9	TRBD1	.	TRBJ1-5	CAGGDRVPKPQHF	TGTGCCGGGGGGGACAGGGTCCCTAAGCCCCAGCATTTT
TRBV2	.	.	TRBJ1-5	CASSEGGGSNQPQHF	TGTGCCAGCAGTGAGGGAGGGGGTAGCAATCAGCCCCAGCATTTT
TRBV11-2	.	.	TRBJ2-7	CASSPGFIYEQYF	TGTGCCAGCAGCCCAGGGTTTATCTACGAGCAGTACTTC
TRBV24-1	TRBD1	many	TRBJ1-1	CATSEGQGSNTEAFF	TGTGCCACCAGTGAGGGACAGGGTTCGAACACTGAAGCTTTCTTT